Here is one T cell receptor (beta chain) with its context. The antigen is unknown. These data come from a study of T cell responses to AZD1222 COVID-19 vaccine. In the study overall: Researchers grouped second doses given at about 4 or about 12 weeks into one pool.

Germline V gives CDR1 SGHAT, CDR2 FQNNGV. The CDR3 extends over 13 amino acids. V was shortened by 2 bases and J by 0 bases, with 2 bases between the two germline ends. The protocol was immunoSEQ multiplex PCR, while the TCRdb copy is restricted to in-frame clones and leaves out a portion. This table holds more than 95,000 clones, 93% found once. Study-wide points: Spike-specific TCR breadth and depth grew following two AZD1222 doses. Clonal diversity was possibly underestimated; the donors were predominantly white British and more often female.

The V gene is TRBV11-2, the J gene TRBJ1-5; D gene uncertain. This clonotype originated in an adult in good health. Sample: peripheral blood, taken on day 0 of AZD1222 vaccination. The CDR3 DNA follows: TGTGCCAGCAGCTTAAGTAGCAATCAGCCCCAGCATTTT. It codes for CASSLSSNQPQHF.